This T cell receptor beta chain was recovered during a study of tumor and adjacent non-tumor tissue in lung cancer. TCRbeta libraries were built with three rounds of nested PCR, modified from ARM-PCR. TCRdb itself ran the multiplex PCR reads through MiXCR, one entry per CDR3 protein. The sample lists some 71,000 distinct CDR3 sequences, 55% to 75% seen once, with under 9.5% in the top ten. The CDR3 is 14 residues long. Between the trimmed V and J ends, which lost 10 bases and 4 bases, there was a span of 20 bases. CDR1 and CDR2 from the germline V gene are SGHAT and FQDESV (reference sequence). The template was RNA from unsorted bulk tissue.

The rearrangement joins TRBV11-1 to TRBJ2-7, with TRBD1 as a possible D gene (5 bases). The material sequenced was lung tumor tissue. This sequence was found in a woman between 40 and 50 years old with non-small cell lung cancer. CDR3 bases: TGTGCCAACAGTGTGCAGGGCGGAGTATACGAGCAGTACTTC. It translates to CANSVQGGVYEQYF.